This T cell receptor (beta chain) was documented in a study of cytomegalovirus exposure and HLA in healthy donors. Whole-study findings and limits: Most of the CMV-associated TCR beta chains (in a later analysis) appeared to be HLA-restricted.

There are 17 residues in the CDR3. In germline, CDR1 is SGHRS, CDR2 YFSETQ. V shed 0 bases, J shed 6 bases, and the junction held 8 bases outside the gene matches. Turning to this clone: Antigen unknown.

It was with 60 Vbeta and 13 Jbeta primers that the PCR ran. The assay was immunoSEQ multiplex PCR, and TCRdb's table has in-frame clones only and misses some. The sample lists about 180,000 clones; 65% to 85% were seen once. The receptor comes from a girl between 10 and 17 years old in good health and CMV-seropositive. The chain recombines TRBV5-1 with TRBJ2-2, with 10 bases identical to TRBD1. The sample taken for sequencing was PBMCs. CDR3 in amino acids: CASSLARDRGWSGELFF. In DNA, the CDR3 is TGCGCCAGCAGCTTGGCTCGGGACAGGGGATGGTCCGGGGAGCTGTTTTTT.